The next 10 T cell receptor beta chains were all read from a single sample in a study of identical twins. TCRdb used MiXCR to reprocess the 5' RACE reads, holding one entry per CDR3 protein. This sample has around 960,000 distinct CDR3 sequences; 12% occur once, and the top ten carry under 2%. These same data were also listed under a study on yellow fever vaccine responses in identical twins.

Source material: PBMCs. The receptors originated from a young woman in good health.

Ten or more counts support this clonotype. The chain joins TRBV12-3 or TRBV12-4 to TRBJ2-7; TRBD1 matches 8 bases. The CDR3 contains 14 residues. Losses at the gene ends were 7 bases for V and 4 bases for J; bases not matched to a gene: 9. The CDR3 reads CASTLSGGAYEQYF. For the CDR3, the DNA is TGTGCCAGCACCCTGTCAGGGGGCGCGTACGAGCAGTACTTC.

The chain links TRBV25-1 to TRBJ2-1; 9 positions match TRBD2. CDR3 size: 14 residues. Trimming cost V 4 bases and J 5 bases; bases outside gene matches: 3. Germline V gene data show CDR1 as MGHDK and CDR2 as SYGVNS. Here the CDR3 reads CASSGGTSNNEQFF. The CDR3 DNA reads TGTGCCAGCAGTGGTGGGACTAGCAACAATGAGCAGTTCTTC.

The chain has TRBV6-1 and TRBJ1-3, with 8 bases aligning to TRBD1. CDR1 MNHNS and CDR2 SASEGT come from the germline V gene. Trimming removed 1 base from V and 3 bases from J; junction bases left unmatched: 8. The CDR3 spans 17 residues. This CDR3 reads CASSEGAGGVLGNTIYF. DNA of the CDR3: TGTGCCAGCAGTGAAGGGGCAGGGGGCGTACTTGGAAACACCATATATTTT.

This clonotype was found a few times. The CDR3 here is CASSQERLNYEQYF. DNA of the CDR3: TGTGCCAGCAGCCAAGAACGACTGAACTACGAGCAGTACTTC. J is TRBJ2-7 and V is TRBV3-1; no definite D call. Trimming left V 0 bases short and J 3 bases short, with 9 bases between. The CDR3 totals 14 residues. Germline CDR1 LGHDT, CDR2 YNNKEL (reference sequence).

This clonotype was seen a few times. The V gene is TRBV29-1, the J gene TRBJ2-7, with D uncertain. CDR1 and CDR2 (germline): SQVTM, ANQGSEA. The CDR3 loop spans 13 amino acids. Between the trimmed V and J ends, which lost 3 bases and 0 bases, there was a span of 9 bases. The CDR3: CSVENAISYEQYF. In DNA, the CDR3 is TGCAGCGTTGAGAATGCGATCTCCTACGAGCAGTACTTC.

This clonotype was counted a few times. The chain combines TRBV10-1 with TRBJ1-1; a weak D match, TRBD1 (5 bases). Germline V gene sequence: CDR1 WNHNN, CDR2 SYGVQD (reference sequence). The length of the CDR3 is 14 residues. With 5 bases removed from V and 0 bases from J, the gap between germline ends came to 10 bases. The CDR3 sequence: CASSSGPMNTEAFF. The CDR3 nucleotides read TGCGCCAGCAGTTCGGGACCCATGAACACTGAAGCTTTCTTT.

This clonotype showed up many times. The chain couples TRBV6-1 to TRBJ1-1; no clear D gene. Germline-derived CDR1 and CDR2 are MNHNS and SASEGT. This CDR3 has 14 residues. Trimming took 4 bases from V and 1 from J, leaving 10 bases between them. CDR3: CASSGRTQNTEAFF. DNA of the CDR3: TGTGCCAGCAGTGGCCGGACGCAGAACACTGAAGCTTTCTTT.

V is TRBV5-1 and J is TRBJ2-3, with D possibly TRBD1 on 5 matching bases. This CDR3 is 16 amino acids long. The germline CDR1 and CDR2 sequences are SGHRS and YFSETQ. V lost 3 bases and J lost 0, with 14 bases in between. CDR3 in amino acids: CASSSALGPSTDTQYF. The CDR3 DNA is TGCGCCAGCAGCTCCGCCTTGGGGCCTAGCACAGATACGCAGTATTTT.

The rearrangement uses TRBV2 and TRBJ2-4; D unclear. This CDR3 is 14 amino acids long. The V end was cut by 6 bases, the J end by 4 bases, with 13 bases between. Germline lookup yields CDR1 SNHLY and CDR2 FYNNEI. Here the CDR3 DNA reads TGTGCCAGCAGACCCTCAAAAGATAAAAACATTCAGTACTTC. It yields the protein CASRPSKDKNIQYF.

This clonotype has only a few counts. The J gene is TRBJ1-1, the V gene TRBV20-1; no clear D. V shed 0 bases and J shed 7 bases, with 15 bases lying between them. The CDR3 runs to 14 residues. Germline V gene lookup returns CDR1 DFQATT and CDR2 SNEGSKA (reference sequence). Here the CDR3 DNA reads TGCAGTGCTAGAGACCCCAAGTCTTCGAGTGAAGCTTTCTTT. Translated, it gives CSARDPKSSSEAFF.